A single T cell receptor beta chain is shown here with its context. Its antigen is undetermined. TCRdb reworked the 5' RACE reads into one entry per CDR3 protein, no DNA. There are about 400,000 distinct CDR3 sequences in the sample, with around 11% held by the top ten. The CDR3 length is 15 residues. This entry belongs to a study of T cells expressing NK-cell markers. Study-wide context: With respect to HCMV, seven of the eight sequenced donors were seropositive, and one was seronegative.

The study, taken as a whole, reports: These same clonotypes (in a few donors) also led the CD3+CD56-NKG2C+ fraction. Roughly six donors carried dominant NKG2C+ clonotypes that made up roughly 1.0-7.5% of their CD8+ T cells. No clear determination of HCMV specificity was made for expanded NKG2C+ T cell clones.

This chain links TRBV12-3 or TRBV12-4 with TRBJ2-1; the D call of TRBD2 rests on TCRdb alone, since no DNA is present to check it. The sequence came from a woman in her fifties or sixties in good health. The specimen was blood T cells: a sorted CD56 or NKG2C T cell subset, CD4+ or CD8+ T cells, or bulk PBMC T cells (not recorded which). The CDR3 region is CASRGRAATYNEQFF.